What follows describes a single T cell receptor (beta chain). The data were taken from a study of blood T cell repertoires in COVID-19. In the study overall: T cells, B-cell-depleted T cells, or PBMCs provided the cDNA or gDNA that served as material.

The study recruited people aged roughly 18 to 95 years across some 23 US areas. Before being deemed recovered, Cohort 3 donors had two negative PCRs, clearance, or symptom resolution. Germline-derived CDR1 and CDR2 are MDHEN and SYDVKM. Deletions cut 2 bases from V and 0 bases from J, with 7 bases between. The CDR3 has 14 amino acids. Source study methods: The assay estimated nucleated cells by amplifying reference gene primers. Produced via immunoSEQ multiplex PCR; TCRdb's table is partial and in-frame only. The DNA was the basis for D and trimming; V, J and clone size are from that table. The sample carries 200,000 to 250,000 clones, approximately 90% recorded once.

The source is a man under 40 who had recovered from COVID-19. The chain is built from TRBV28 and TRBJ1-2; the D is unclear. Sequencing was carried out using PBMCs or T cells enriched from blood (not recorded which). The chain's CDR3 is CASSLASSNYGYTF. CDR3 DNA: TGTGCCAGCAGTTTAGCGTCCTCTAACTATGGCTACACCTTC.